The TCR beta chain described here comes from a study of blood T cells in healthy people across ages. Overall study: Template-switching capture recovered about one barcoded beta molecule per two T cells.

A second about 7 to 11 cycle PCR used barcoded and J-beta primers. Each cDNA molecule, via a template-switch adaptor with 12 random nucleotides, was tagged. TCRdb passed the 5' RACE reads through MiXCR, listing each CDR3 protein once. The sample records 890,000 or so distinct CDR3 sequences, less than 80% being singletons. General study results and limits: Strongly correlated with naive T cell percentage was TCR beta diversity. Observed TCR beta diversity per million T cells went down as age went up. This fall followed a roughly linear course with age.

The ends lost 7 bases at V and 8 bases at J; junction bases unmatched: 9. The CDR3 extends over 14 amino acids. Turning to this clonotype: The antigen is not known.

The chain joins TRBV12-3 or TRBV12-4 to TRBJ2-1; 9 bases match TRBD1. What was sequenced was blood. This TCR derives from a man aged 25-40 years in good health. The CDR3 here is CASNEGDRDDEQFF. The CDR3 DNA sequence: TGTGCCAGCAACGAAGGGGACAGGGACGATGAGCAGTTCTTC.